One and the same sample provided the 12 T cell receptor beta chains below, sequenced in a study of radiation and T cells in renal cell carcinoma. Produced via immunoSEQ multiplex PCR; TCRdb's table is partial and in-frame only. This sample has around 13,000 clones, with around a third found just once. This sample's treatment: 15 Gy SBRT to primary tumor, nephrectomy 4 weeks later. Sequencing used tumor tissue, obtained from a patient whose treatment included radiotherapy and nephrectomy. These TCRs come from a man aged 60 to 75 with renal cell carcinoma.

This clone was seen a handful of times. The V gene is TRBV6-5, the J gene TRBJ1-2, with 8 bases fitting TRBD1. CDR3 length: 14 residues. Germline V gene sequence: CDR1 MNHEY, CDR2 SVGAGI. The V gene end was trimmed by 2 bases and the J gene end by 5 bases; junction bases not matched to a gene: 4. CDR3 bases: TGTGCCAGCAGTTACGACAGGGGACGGTATGGCTACACCTTC. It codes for CASSYDRGRYGYTF.

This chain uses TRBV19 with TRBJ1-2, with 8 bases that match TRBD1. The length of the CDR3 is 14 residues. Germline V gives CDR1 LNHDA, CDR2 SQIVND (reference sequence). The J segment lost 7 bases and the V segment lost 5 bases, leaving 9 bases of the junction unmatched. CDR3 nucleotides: TGTGCCAGTAGTCTGGACAGGGCCGCGGGTGGCTACACCTTC. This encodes CASSLDRAAGGYTF. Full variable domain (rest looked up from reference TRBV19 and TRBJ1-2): DGGITQSPKYLFRKEGQNVTLSCEQNLNHDAMYWYRQDPGQGLRLIYYSQIVNDFQKGDIAEGYSVSREKKESFPLTVTSAQKNPTAFYLCASSLDRAAGGYTFGSGTRLTVV.

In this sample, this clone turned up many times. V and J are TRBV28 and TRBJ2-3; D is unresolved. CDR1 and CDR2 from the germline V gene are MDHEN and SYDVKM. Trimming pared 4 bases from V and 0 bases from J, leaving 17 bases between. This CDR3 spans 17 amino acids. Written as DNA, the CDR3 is TGTGCCAGCAGTTCCCTCGAGGCATCCTATAGCACAGATACGCAGTATTTT. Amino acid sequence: CASSSLEASYSTDTQYF.

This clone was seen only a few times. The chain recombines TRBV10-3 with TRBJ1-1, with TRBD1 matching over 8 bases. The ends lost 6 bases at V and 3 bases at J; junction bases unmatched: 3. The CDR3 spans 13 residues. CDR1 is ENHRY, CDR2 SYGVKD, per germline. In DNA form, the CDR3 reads TGTGCCATCAGGAAGACAGGGGACACTGAAGCTTTCTTT. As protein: CAIRKTGDTEAFF.

The CDR3 nucleotides are TGTGCCAGCAATTCCCTCCCGGGCACTGAAGCTTTCTTT. Encoded protein: CASNSLPGTEAFF. This rearrangement joins TRBV9 to TRBJ1-1, with unresolved D. This CDR3 comprises 13 residues. CDR1 is SGDLS, CDR2 YYNGEE, per germline. The ends were cut back, 6 bases at V and 4 bases at J, with 13 bases in the middle.

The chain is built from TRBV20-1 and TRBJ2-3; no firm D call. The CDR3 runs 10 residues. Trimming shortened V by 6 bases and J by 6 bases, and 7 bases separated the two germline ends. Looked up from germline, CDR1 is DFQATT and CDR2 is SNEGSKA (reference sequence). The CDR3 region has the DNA TGCAGTGCCCTCTCCGATACGCAGTATTTT. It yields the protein CSALSDTQYF.

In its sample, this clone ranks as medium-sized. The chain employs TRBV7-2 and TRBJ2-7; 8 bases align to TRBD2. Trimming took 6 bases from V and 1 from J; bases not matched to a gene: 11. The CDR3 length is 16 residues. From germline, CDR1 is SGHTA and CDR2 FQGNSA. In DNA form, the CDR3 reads TGTGCCAGCAGTCCCAAACCCGGGACTAGATCCTACGAGCAGTACTTC. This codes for CASSPKPGTRSYEQYF.

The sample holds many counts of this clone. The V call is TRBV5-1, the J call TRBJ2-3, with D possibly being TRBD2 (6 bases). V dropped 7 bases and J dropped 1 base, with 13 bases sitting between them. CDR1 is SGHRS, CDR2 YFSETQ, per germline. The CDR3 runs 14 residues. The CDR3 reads CASALARGTDTQYF. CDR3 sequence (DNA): TGCGCCAGCGCGCTAGCGAGGGGCACAGATACGCAGTATTTT.

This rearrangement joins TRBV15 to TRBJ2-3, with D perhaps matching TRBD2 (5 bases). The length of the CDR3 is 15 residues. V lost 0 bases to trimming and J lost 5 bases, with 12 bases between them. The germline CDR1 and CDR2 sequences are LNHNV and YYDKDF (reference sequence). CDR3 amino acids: CATSRDGSAGDTQYF. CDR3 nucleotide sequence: TGTGCCACCAGCAGAGATGGGTCGGCGGGAGATACGCAGTATTTT. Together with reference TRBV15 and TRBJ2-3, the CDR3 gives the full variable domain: DAMVIQNPRYQVTQFGKPVTLSCSQTLNHNVMYWYQQKSSQAPKLLFHYYDKDFNNEADTPDNFQSRRPNTSFCFLDIRSPGLGDTAMYLCATSRDGSAGDTQYFGPGTRLTVL.

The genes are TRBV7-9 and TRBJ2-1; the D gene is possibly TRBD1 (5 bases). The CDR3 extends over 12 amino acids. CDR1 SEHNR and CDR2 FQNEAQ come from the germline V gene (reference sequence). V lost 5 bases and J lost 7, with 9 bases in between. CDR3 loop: CASSTGFNEQFF. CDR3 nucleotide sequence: TGTGCCAGCAGCACAGGTTTTAATGAGCAGTTCTTC.

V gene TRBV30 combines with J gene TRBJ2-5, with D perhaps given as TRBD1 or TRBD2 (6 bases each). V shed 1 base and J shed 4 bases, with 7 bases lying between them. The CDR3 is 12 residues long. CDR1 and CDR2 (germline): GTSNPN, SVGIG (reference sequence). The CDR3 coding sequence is TGTGCCTGGAGTGCGGGGGCAGAGACCCAGTACTTC. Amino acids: CAWSAGAETQYF.

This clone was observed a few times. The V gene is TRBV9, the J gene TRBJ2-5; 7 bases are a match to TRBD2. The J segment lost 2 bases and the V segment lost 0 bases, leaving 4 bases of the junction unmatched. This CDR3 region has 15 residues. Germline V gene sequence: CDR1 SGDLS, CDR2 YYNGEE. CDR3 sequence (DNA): TGTGCCAGCAGCGTAGACTCGGGACTACAAGAGACCCAGTACTTC. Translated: CASSVDSGLQETQYF.